The 30 T cell receptor beta chains below were found in one sample sequenced in a study of beta chain features in type 1 diabetes. Regarding the study as a whole: A moderate, significant TCRB CDR3 shortening appeared in type 1 diabetes across four CD4+ subsets.

Isolated RNA was reverse transcribed in full, so expressed TCRB transcripts were sequenced. Method: immunoSEQ multiplex PCR; TCRdb's copy keeps in-frame clones and lacks some. The table lists a few hundred thousand clones, roughly 9.8% of them singletons. No antigen has been identified for these receptors. Source material: central memory CD4+ T cells from blood. The receptors stem from a man aged 30 to 39 with type 1 diabetes.

This clone was detected a few times. A much larger clone differs by one base, so this may be a read error. Other DNA sequences in the sample encode the same CDR3. The chain joins TRBV18 to TRBJ2-5; D is unclear. The V end was cut by 1 base, the J end by 5 bases, with 2 bases between. The germline V gene encodes CDR1 KGHSH and CDR2 LQKENI. The CDR3 is 11 residues long. The chain's CDR3 is CASSPQETQYF. The CDR3 bases are TGTGCCAGCTCACCACAGGAGACCCAGTACTTC.

This clone has ten or more counts. The chain recombines TRBV7-2 with TRBJ2-7, with D unclear. Trimming shortened V by 1 base and J by 0 bases, and 13 bases separated the two germline ends. The V gene's germline CDR1 is SGHTA and CDR2 FQGNSA. There are 16 residues in the CDR3. The CDR3 coding sequence is TGTGCCAGCAGCTTAGGTCCCGGGTTCGGCTCCTACGAGCAGTACTTC. It encodes CASSLGPGFGSYEQYF.

The chain has TRBV30 and TRBJ1-5, with D possibly matching TRBD1 (6 bases). This CDR3 is built from 11 residues. Germline V lookup: CDR1 GTSNPN, CDR2 SVGIG (reference sequence). The germline V and J ends were trimmed by 0 bases and 13 bases, with 10 bases remaining between them. The CDR3 is CAWSVQGLQHF. The CDR3 DNA reads TGTGCCTGGAGTGTACAGGGCCTTCAGCATTTT. Full variable domain (rest looked up from reference TRBV30 and TRBJ1-5): SQTIHQWPATLVQPVGSPLSLECTVEGTSNPNLYWYRQAAGRGLQLLFYSVGIGQISSEVPQNLSASRPQDRQFILSSKKLLLSDSGFYLCAWSVQGLQHFGDGTRLSIL.

This clone was counted a few times. This chain connects TRBV9 to TRBJ2-7, with D tentatively TRBD1 (6 bases). Deletions cut 0 bases from V and 6 bases from J, with 22 bases between. Germline loops: CDR1 SGDLS, CDR2 YYNGEE. This CDR3 is built from 17 residues. CDR3 in amino acids: CASSVDGAQGHRSEQYF. For the CDR3, the DNA is TGTGCCAGCAGCGTAGATGGGGCGCAGGGGCACCGCTCCGAGCAGTACTTC.

This clone was recorded a few times. This sequence joins TRBV7-2 and TRBJ1-3; possible D gene TRBD1, 5 bases. The V gene's germline CDR1 is SGHTA and CDR2 FQGNSA. CDR3 size: 16 residues. The V gene lost 3 bases and the J gene lost 4 bases, with 16 bases spanning the gap. CDR3 nucleotide sequence: TGTGCCAGCAGCTTGAACAGGTTCCTTGGGGGAAACACCATATATTTT. This encodes CASSLNRFLGGNTIYF.

This clone was found a few times. Other DNA sequences of this sample code for an identical CDR3. The V and J genes are TRBV29-1 and TRBJ1-5; maybe TRBD1 (5 bases). This CDR3 spans 13 amino acids. Trimming left V 6 bases short and J 4 bases short, with 13 bases between. CDR1 and CDR2 (germline): SQVTM, ANQGSEA. The CDR3 protein is CSVAGGTNQPQHF. The CDR3 nucleotides are TGCAGCGTGGCCGGGGGAACAAATCAGCCCCAGCATTTT.

This chain uses TRBV6-5 with TRBJ1-2; TRBD1 might be the D (6 bases). This CDR3 is 13 amino acids long. Per the germline V gene, CDR1 is MNHEY and CDR2 is SVGAGI. Trimming took 5 bases from V and 5 from J, leaving 12 bases between them. The CDR3 loop is CASSPLGAYGYTF. In nucleotides, the CDR3 is TGTGCCAGCAGTCCCCTGGGGGCTTATGGCTACACCTTC.

The genes are TRBV18 and TRBJ1-5, with D hard to call. Deletions cut 4 bases from V and 0 bases from J, with 7 bases between. Germline V gene data show CDR1 as KGHSH and CDR2 as LQKENI. The CDR3 runs to 14 residues. The CDR3 DNA follows: TGTGCCAGCTCACTTAGCAATAGCAATCAGCCCCAGCATTTT. Translation: CASSLSNSNQPQHF.

DNA for the CDR3: TGTGCCAGCAGACCCGGACAGGACTCCTACGAGCAGTACTTC. Protein product: CASRPGQDSYEQYF. The rearrangement uses TRBV28 and TRBJ2-7, with 7 bases identical to TRBD1. V shed 6 bases, J shed 0 bases, and the junction held 5 bases outside the gene matches. The CDR3 is made up of 14 amino acids. CDR1 is MDHEN, CDR2 SYDVKM, per germline.

The V gene is TRBV15, the J gene TRBJ1-2; weak D call: TRBD1 (5 bases). CDR3 size: 16 residues. V dropped 3 bases and J dropped 6 bases, with 20 bases sitting between them. Per the germline V gene, CDR1 is LNHNV and CDR2 is YYDKDF (reference sequence). CDR3 loop: CATSREGTGTHDGYTF. CDR3 DNA: TGTGCCACCAGCAGGGAAGGGACCGGGACGCACGATGGCTACACCTTC.

V and J are TRBV20-1 and TRBJ2-7, with D unresolved. Trimming stripped 5 bases from V and 3 bases from J, with 5 bases between. This CDR3 contains 10 residues. CDR1 and CDR2 from the germline V gene are DFQATT and SNEGSKA (reference sequence). CDR3 bases: TGCAGTGCTCACAACTACGAGCAGTACTTC. Amino acids: CSAHNYEQYF.

This clone was seen only a few times. The chain uses TRBV27 and TRBJ2-7; no clear D gene. CDR3 length: 12 residues. The V gene's germline CDR1 is MNHEY and CDR2 SMNVEV (reference sequence). V lost 5 bases and J lost 3, with 8 bases in between. The CDR3 is CASSDFNYEQYF. As DNA, the CDR3 is TGTGCCAGCAGTGACTTTAACTACGAGCAGTACTTC.

The chain employs TRBV18 and TRBJ1-5, with 8 nucleotides matching TRBD1. The CDR3 contains 17 residues. Germline V CDR1 and CDR2: KGHSH, LQKENI. The V and J ends lost 3 bases and 2 bases, in that order; junction bases with no gene match: 9. CDR3 DNA sequence: TGTGCCAGCTCACCGACCAGGACAGGGAGTGGCAATCAGCCCCAGCATTTT. This translates into CASSPTRTGSGNQPQHF.

This clone was recorded many times. The J gene is TRBJ2-7, the V gene TRBV7-2, with 11 bases identical to TRBD2. The V and J ends lost 5 bases and 2 bases, in that order; junction bases with no gene match: 5. Per germline, CDR1 SGHTA and CDR2 FQGNSA. The CDR3 covers 15 residues. For the CDR3, the DNA is TGTGCCAGCAGCCCATTTAGCGGGAGGGCCTACGAGCAGTACTTC. This gives the protein CASSPFSGRAYEQYF.

This clone was seen only a few times. J is TRBJ2-7 and V is TRBV19; D might be TRBD1 or TRBD2, each matching 5 bases. Trimming took off 1 base at V and 1 base at J, with 11 bases between the two ends. Germline loops: CDR1 LNHDA, CDR2 SQIVND (reference sequence). This CDR3 is built from 15 residues. The CDR3 sequence: CASSIGRDPSYEQYF. DNA for the CDR3: TGTGCCAGTAGTATAGGTCGGGACCCTTCCTACGAGCAGTACTTC.

This clone was seen a few times. The rearrangement uses TRBV18 and TRBJ2-2, with 10 nucleotides matching TRBD2. The CDR3 covers 15 residues. V lost 6 bases and J lost 7; bases outside the gene matches: 8. Germline values: CDR1 KGHSH, CDR2 LQKENI. CDR3 bases: TGTGCCAGCTCTCCCGGGACTAGCGCGGACGGGGAGCTGTTTTTT. Protein sequence: CASSPGTSADGELFF. Full variable domain (missing parts from reference TRBV18 and TRBJ2-2): NAGVMQNPRHLVRRRGQEARLRCSPMKGHSHVYWYRQLPEEGLKFMVYLQKENIIDESGMPKERFSAEFPKEGPSILRIQQVVRGDSAAYFCASSPGTSADGELFFGEGSRLTVL.

The gene calls are TRBV5-1 and TRBJ2-5; D possibly corresponds to TRBD1 (6 bases). This CDR3 contains 15 residues. The V and J ends lost 4 bases and 2 bases respectively, with 15 bases between them. Germline V gene sequence: CDR1 SGHRS, CDR2 YFSETQ. The CDR3 sequence: CASSPRTVLQETQYF. DNA of the CDR3: TGCGCCAGCAGCCCACGGACAGTGTTGCAAGAGACCCAGTACTTC. Combining the CDR3 with reference TRBV5-1 and TRBJ2-5 gives the whole variable domain KAGVTQTPRYLIKTRGQQVTLSCSPISGHRSVSWYQQTPGQGLQFLFEYFSETQRNKGNFPGRFSGRQFSNSRSEMNVSTLELGDSALYLCASSPRTVLQETQYFGPGTRLLVL.

There are a few counts of this clone. Different DNA sequences within this sample yield the same CDR3. The chain recombines TRBV18 with TRBJ1-4; D is unresolved. The CDR3 is 13 amino acids. Germline CDR1 KGHSH, CDR2 LQKENI. Trimming cost V 6 bases and J 0 bases, with 5 bases left between them. The CDR3 coding sequence is TGTGCCAGCTCTCCGCCAACTAATGAAAAACTGTTTTTT. Translating gives CASSPPTNEKLFF. The complete variable domain, with remaining parts taken from reference TRBV18 and TRBJ1-4, reads NAGVMQNPRHLVRRRGQEARLRCSPMKGHSHVYWYRQLPEEGLKFMVYLQKENIIDESGMPKERFSAEFPKEGPSILRIQQVVRGDSAAYFCASSPPTNEKLFFGSGTQLSVL.

The table lists this clone with a few counts. J is TRBJ2-5 and V is TRBV21-1; the table calls TRBD2, which could not be checked here. The end of the DNA is better explained by TRBJ2-7, so the J call may be wrong. TRBV21-1 is reported as a pseudogene. This CDR3 is 12 amino acids long. The CDR3 DNA is TGTGCTCGGGGGGAGAACTCCTACGAGCAGTACTTC. The encoded protein is CARGENSYEQYF.

This sequence joins TRBV14 and TRBJ2-1, with 9 bases matching TRBD2. The V segment lost 4 bases and the J segment 10 bases; nucleotides outside the gene matches: 8. Germline lookup yields CDR1 SGHDN and CDR2 FVKESK. The CDR3 has 14 residues. The CDR3 is CASSPLAGGWEQFF. CDR3 nucleotides: TGTGCCAGCAGCCCTCTTGCGGGGGGGTGGGAGCAGTTCTTC.

V is TRBV6-6 and J is TRBJ2-1, with 9 bases fitting TRBD2. With 7 bases clipped from V and 0 bases from J, the junction kept 7 bases outside the gene matches. Germline CDR1 is MNHNY and CDR2 is SVGAGI (reference sequence). This CDR3 has 16 residues. The CDR3 is CASILGTSSSYNEQFF. CDR3 nucleotide sequence: TGTGCCAGCATCCTTGGGACTAGCAGCTCCTACAATGAGCAGTTCTTC.

This clone showed up just a few times. V usage is TRBV5-4 and J usage is TRBJ1-2; D perhaps matches TRBD1 (5 bases). V dropped 4 bases and J dropped 2 bases, with 9 bases sitting between them. The CDR3 contains 13 residues. The germline gives CDR1 SGHNT, CDR2 YYREEE (reference sequence). The CDR3 nucleotides read TGTGCCAGCAGCCGGGACGGGAACTATGGCTACACCTTC. It yields the protein CASSRDGNYGYTF.

This clone was seen only a few times. The V gene is TRBV5-1, the J gene TRBJ2-2; TRBD1 might be the D (6 bases). Trimming stripped 0 bases from V and 3 bases from J, with 15 bases between. The germline V gene has CDR1 SGHRS and CDR2 YFSETQ. This CDR3 spans 17 amino acids. The CDR3 reads CASSLEGRGSDTGELFF. The CDR3, as DNA: TGCGCCAGCAGCTTGGAAGGCAGGGGATCGGACACCGGGGAGCTGTTTTTT. The whole variable domain, filled in from reference TRBV5-1 and TRBJ2-2, reads KAGVTQTPRYLIKTRGQQVTLSCSPISGHRSVSWYQQTPGQGLQFLFEYFSETQRNKGNFPGRFSGRQFSNSRSEMNVSTLELGDSALYLCASSLEGRGSDTGELFFGEGSRLTVL.

This clone was counted at least ten times. V gene TRBV6-6 combines with J gene TRBJ1-2, with 7 bases aligning to TRBD1. V gave up 0 bases and J gave up 4 bases; unmatched junction bases: 2. Germline values: CDR1 MNHNY, CDR2 SVGAGI (reference sequence). This CDR3 contains 14 residues. The CDR3 loop is CASSYSGQRYGYTF. In DNA form, the CDR3 reads TGTGCCAGCAGTTACTCGGGACAGCGCTATGGCTACACCTTC.

V and J are TRBV5-1 and TRBJ2-3; TRBD1 matches at 7 bases. This CDR3 spans 14 amino acids. The V and J ends lost 8 bases and 4 bases, in that order; junction bases with no gene match: 10. CDR1 is SGHRS and CDR2 is YFSETQ in the germline V gene. Here the CDR3 reads CASSEQGIADTQYF. In DNA form, the CDR3 reads TGCGCCAGTTCGGAACAGGGGATTGCAGATACGCAGTATTTT.

This rearrangement joins TRBV7-2 to TRBJ1-2; D gene uncertain. The CDR3 loop spans 14 amino acids. Trimming removed 5 bases from V and 4 bases from J, with 14 bases in between. Germline CDR1 is SGHTA and CDR2 is FQGNSA. The CDR3 loop is CASSPDQLLYGYTF. CDR3 sequence (DNA): TGTGCCAGCAGCCCCGACCAACTCCTCTATGGCTACACCTTC. Full variable domain (outside the CDR3, taken from reference TRBV7-2 and TRBJ1-2): GAGVSQSPSNKVTEKGKDVELRCDPISGHTALYWYRQSLGQGLEFLIYFQGNSAPDKSGLPSDRFSAERTGGSVSTLTIQRTQQEDSAVYLCASSPDQLLYGYTFGSGTRLTVV.

This clone was counted only a few times. The chain couples TRBV7-9 to TRBJ2-5; 10 positions agree with TRBD2. Germline values: CDR1 SEHNR, CDR2 FQNEAQ (reference sequence). The junction had 8 bases not matched to a gene; V was cut back by 1 base and J by 9 bases. The CDR3 is 15 residues long. In DNA, the CDR3 is TGTGCCAGCAGCTTAGGGAGCGGGAGGGCCACGGCCCAGTACTTC. Protein: CASSLGSGRATAQYF. Filled out from reference TRBV7-9 and TRBJ2-5, the complete variable domain reads DTGVSQNPRHKITKRGQNVTFRCDPISEHNRLYWYRQTLGQGPEFLTYFQNEAQLEKSRLLSDRFSAERPKGSFSTLEIQRTEQGDSAMYLCASSLGSGRATAQYFGPGTRLLVL.

This clone was observed a handful of times. The CDR3 loop is CASSQDRKDRLNEKLFF. The CDR3 nucleotides read TGCGCCAGCAGCCAAGATCGAAAGGACAGGCTTAATGAAAAACTGTTTTTT. The chain joins TRBV4-1 to TRBJ1-4, with 7 bases fitting TRBD1. CDR1 is MGHRA and CDR2 is YSYEKL in the germline V gene. V lost 0 bases to trimming and J lost 4 bases; unmatched junction nucleotides: 8. The CDR3 is 17 amino acids.

The chain links TRBV5-8 to TRBJ1-2; 8 nucleotides align to TRBD1. CDR1 SGHTS and CDR2 YDEGEE come from the germline V gene. With 2 bases clipped from V and 7 bases from J, the junction kept 7 bases outside the gene matches. This CDR3 comprises 14 residues. The CDR3 DNA reads as TGTGCCAGCAGCTTCGCCGGGACAGGAGGTGGCTACACCTTC. Its protein is CASSFAGTGGGYTF.

This clone came up a few times. The V and J genes are TRBV29-1 and TRBJ2-5; possibly TRBD1 for D (5 bases). Germline CDR1 is SQVTM and CDR2 is ANQGSEA. There are 11 residues in the CDR3. V was trimmed by 6 bases and J by 7 bases, leaving 12 bases between them. The CDR3 DNA reads as TGCAGCGTGAGAACCCAGGGGACCCAGTACTTC. Protein sequence: CSVRTQGTQYF.